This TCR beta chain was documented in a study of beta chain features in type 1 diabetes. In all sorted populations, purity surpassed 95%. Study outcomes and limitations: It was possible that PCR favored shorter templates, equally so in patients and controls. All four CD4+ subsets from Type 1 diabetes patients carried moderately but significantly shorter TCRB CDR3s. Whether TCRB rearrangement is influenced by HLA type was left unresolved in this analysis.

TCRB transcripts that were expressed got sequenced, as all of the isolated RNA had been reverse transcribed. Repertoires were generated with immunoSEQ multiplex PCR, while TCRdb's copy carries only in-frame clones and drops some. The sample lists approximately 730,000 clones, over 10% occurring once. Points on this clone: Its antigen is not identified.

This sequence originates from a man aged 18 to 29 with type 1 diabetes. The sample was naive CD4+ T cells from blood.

The CDR3 loop is CAISATGTEQFF. CDR3 nucleotides: TGTGCCATCAGTGCCACAGGGACTGAGCAGTTCTTC. This chain connects TRBV10-3 to TRBJ2-1; the D gene is possibly TRBD1 (6 bases). From germline, CDR1 is ENHRY and CDR2 SYGVKD. V lost 4 bases to trimming and J lost 9 bases, with 10 bases between them. This CDR3 contains 12 residues.